These 30 T cell receptor beta chains share one sample of origin, sequenced in a study of Graves' ophthalmopathy and Graves' hyperthyroidism. RNA transcripts provided the template for amplifying TCR beta CDR3 regions. Following a first-round RT-PCR that used HTBI primers, a second-round multiplex PCR was carried out. From the multiplex PCR reads, TCRdb called clonotypes with MiXCR, one entry per CDR3 protein. In the table there are around 600,000 distinct CDR3 sequences, 35% to 50% of which are singletons. The sample consisted of peripheral blood. Source of these receptors: an adult man with Graves' ophthalmopathy.

The rearrangement joins TRBV5-6 to TRBJ1-5, with a tentative D call TRBD1 (5 bases). Germline lookup yields CDR1 SGHDT and CDR2 YYEEEE. V lost 1 base, J lost 0 bases, and 14 bases lay in between. This CDR3 is 17 amino acids long. The chain's CDR3 is CASSLYQGLYSNQPQHF. The DNA of the CDR3 is TGTGCCAGCAGCTTGTACCAGGGCCTGTATAGCAATCAGCCCCAGCATTTT.

This clonotype was recorded many times. This chain links TRBV9 with TRBJ1-2, with a tentative D call TRBD1 (5 bases). The CDR3 extends over 11 amino acids. V lost 10 bases and J 2 bases, leaving 9 bases between the germline ends. Germline V gives CDR1 SGDLS, CDR2 YYNGEE. The CDR3: CASKGNYGYTF. The CDR3, as DNA: TGTGCCTCCAAGGGGAACTATGGCTACACCTTC.

J is TRBJ1-1 and V is TRBV2, with 7 bases fitting TRBD1. Germline assignment: CDR1 SNHLY and CDR2 FYNNEI. The CDR3 runs to 15 residues. V trimming: 8 bases; J trimming: 1 base; junction bases outside the gene matches: 10. The DNA of the CDR3 is TGTGCCAGCTCACCCGGGACAGATTCGAACACTGAAGCTTTCTTT. Protein: CASSPGTDSNTEAFF.

This clonotype was counted only a few times. At one end the junction does not follow the germline gene, possibly because of a read error. The gene calls are TRBV4-1 and TRBJ1-2; D is uncertain. The CDR3 has 12 residues. Germline-derived CDR1 and CDR2 are MGHRA and YSYEKL. CDR3: CASSRQDFGYTF. The CDR3 bases are TGTGCCAGCAGCCGACAAGATTTTGGCTACACCTTC.

The rearrangement uses TRBV25-1 and TRBJ1-3; 12 bases match TRBD1. CDR1 and CDR2 from the germline V gene are MGHDK and SYGVNS. The CDR3 has 17 amino acids. V dropped 6 bases and J dropped 4; count of bases not matched to a gene: 10. The CDR3 DNA reads TGTGCCAGCAGCCCGATCCGGGACAGGGGGCGCGGAAACACCATATATTTT. Its translation is CASSPIRDRGRGNTIYF.

The rearrangement links TRBV19 to TRBJ2-2; D not certain. The CDR3 is made up of 11 amino acids. Germline CDR1 LNHDA, CDR2 SQIVND (reference sequence). CDR3 DNA sequence: TGTGCGCAGACGAATCCCGGGGAGCTGTTTTTT. It codes for CAQTNPGELFF.

This sequence joins TRBV7-8 and TRBJ2-5; 7 bases fit TRBD1. The V gene end was trimmed by 5 bases and the J gene end by 0 bases; junction bases not matched to a gene: 6. In germline, CDR1 is SGHVS, CDR2 FQNEAQ. CDR3 length: 15 amino acids. The CDR3, as DNA: TGTGCCAGCAGCCCCGGGACAGAACACCAAGAGACCCAGTACTTC. Amino acid sequence: CASSPGTEHQETQYF.

This clonotype was detected ten times or more. V and J are TRBV2 and TRBJ2-1, with 9 bases lining up with TRBD2. With V trimmed by 8 bases and J by 7 bases, 6 bases remained unmatched. The CDR3 loop spans 13 amino acids. CDR1 SNHLY and CDR2 FYNNEI come from the germline V gene. CDR3 protein: CASGTSRGNEQFF. The CDR3 DNA reads as TGTGCCAGCGGGACTAGCAGGGGGAATGAGCAGTTCTTC.

This clonotype was observed a single time. A read error may account for a junction end that differs from germline. This chain connects TRBV2 to TRBJ2-6; D is possibly TRBD1 (6 bases). The CDR3 length is 11 residues. CDR1 and CDR2 (germline): SNHLY, FYNNEI. CDR3 nucleotides: TGTGCCAGCACCGAGGACAGTTACGAAGCTTTC. It is translated as CASTEDSYEAF.

A single count supports this clonotype. The gene calls are TRBV29-1 and TRBJ2-5; maybe TRBD1 (6 bases). V lost 3 bases and J 7 bases, leaving 9 bases between the germline ends. Germline CDR1 SQVTM, CDR2 ANQGSEA. The CDR3 runs 11 residues. The CDR3 sequence: CSVDTGMTQYF. CDR3 in DNA: TGCAGCGTTGACACAGGGATGACCCAGTACTTC.

The J gene is TRBJ2-6, the V gene TRBV7-8; 9 positions match TRBD1. J lost 10 bases, V lost 5 bases, and 6 bases had no gene match. Germline CDR1 and CDR2: SGHVS and FQNEAQ. This CDR3 is 14 amino acids long. The CDR3 nucleotides are TGTGCCAGCAGCCCCGGGACAGGGATAAACGTCCTGACTTTC. As protein: CASSPGTGINVLTF.

The sample holds many counts of this clonotype. V gene TRBV20-1 combines with J gene TRBJ1-4, with TRBD1 as a possible D gene (5 bases). The germline gives CDR1 DFQATT, CDR2 SNEGSKA (reference sequence). The CDR3 length is 14 residues. Trimming shortened V by 4 bases and J by 5 bases, and 14 bases separated the two germline ends. The CDR3 loop reads CSATPGDGNEKLFF. CDR3 nucleotide sequence: TGCAGTGCTACCCCCGGGGACGGGAATGAAAAACTGTTTTTT.

V gene TRBV10-3 combines with J gene TRBJ1-4, with 7 bases fitting TRBD1. The CDR3 extends over 13 amino acids. V gave up 10 bases and J gave up 3 bases; unmatched junction bases: 5. Germline-derived CDR1 and CDR2 are ENHRY and SYGVKD. In nucleotides, the CDR3 is TGTGCCAGTAAGAGGGGGCCTAATGAAAAACTGTTTTTT. Translating it yields CASKRGPNEKLFF.

The V and J genes are TRBV6-4 and TRBJ2-7; D perhaps matches TRBD1 (6 bases). V was clipped by 9 bases and J by 0 bases, with 15 bases between them. This CDR3 has 14 residues. Germline CDR1 and CDR2: MRHNA and SNTAGT. CDR3 bases: TGTGCCAGGATGGTACACAGGGTCTCCTACGAGCAGTACTTC. The encoded protein is CARMVHRVSYEQYF.

The chain combines TRBV10-3 with TRBJ2-7, with D perhaps matching TRBD1 (6 bases). Germline assignment: CDR1 ENHRY and CDR2 SYGVKD. V was shortened by 6 bases and J by 2 bases, with 14 bases between the two germline ends. CDR3 length: 14 residues. Written as DNA, the CDR3 is TGTGCCATCAGACTCCTAGGGACAACCTACGAGCAGTACTTC. Protein sequence: CAIRLLGTTYEQYF.

This clonotype was observed at least ten times. The chain recombines TRBV10-3 with TRBJ1-1; maybe TRBD1 (6 bases). Germline CDR1 ENHRY, CDR2 SYGVKD. This CDR3 is built from 16 residues. V lost 2 bases and J lost 5, with 18 bases in between. The CDR3 nucleotides read TGTGCCATCAGTGAGACCCCCCCGGGGGCGCAAACTGAAGCTTTCTTT. Protein sequence: CAISETPPGAQTEAFF.

This clonotype has ten or more counts. The rearrangement joins TRBV20-1 to TRBJ2-7; 9 bases match TRBD1. With V trimmed by 3 bases and J by 5 bases, 5 bases remained unmatched. There are 13 residues in the CDR3. In germline, CDR1 is DFQATT, CDR2 SNEGSKA (reference sequence). The CDR3 bases are TGCAGTGCTAGGGGGACAGGGAGGGACGAGCAGTACTTC. It encodes CSARGTGRDEQYF.

This clonotype was seen at least ten times. The rearrangement joins TRBV20-1 to TRBJ1-2; the match to TRBD1 covers 9 bases. V lost 0 bases, J lost 4 bases, and 3 bases stayed unmatched. Germline V gene lookup returns CDR1 DFQATT and CDR2 SNEGSKA (reference sequence). The CDR3 is 14 amino acids. Written as DNA, the CDR3 is TGCAGTGCTAGAGACGCGGACAGGGGCTATGGCTACACCTTC. Protein product: CSARDADRGYGYTF.

V gene TRBV2 combines with J gene TRBJ2-5; TRBD1 aligns across 9 bases. J gave up 5 bases and V 3 bases, and 10 bases lay outside the gene matches. CDR1 and CDR2 (germline): SNHLY, FYNNEI. This CDR3 is 16 amino acids long. In DNA, the CDR3 is TGTGCCAGCAGTGAGGACAGGGGTCCCTCCTACGAGACCCAGTACTTC. It yields the protein CASSEDRGPSYETQYF. Variable domain in full (rest from reference TRBV2 and TRBJ2-5): EPEVTQTPSHQVTQMGQEVILRCVPISNHLYFYWYRQILGQKVEFLVSFYNNEISEKSEIFDDQFSVERPDGSNFTLKIRSTKLEDSAMYFCASSEDRGPSYETQYFGPGTRLLVL.

The sample holds a few counts of this clonotype. This chain uses TRBV29-1 with TRBJ2-1; the D gene could be TRBD1 or TRBD2 (5 bases each). Trimming stripped 7 bases from V and 6 bases from J, with 16 bases between. Looked up from germline, CDR1 is SQVTM and CDR2 is ANQGSEA. The CDR3 has 13 residues. The CDR3 sequence: CSADRVGVNEQFF. The CDR3 DNA is TGCAGCGCCGACCGTGTGGGGGTCAATGAGCAGTTCTTC.

This clonotype showed up just a few times. The rearrangement joins TRBV11-2 to TRBJ2-7; the match to TRBD2 covers 7 bases. With V trimmed by 6 bases and J by 4 bases, 12 bases remained unmatched. Germline V gives CDR1 SGHAT, CDR2 FQNNGV. The CDR3 has 15 residues. In nucleotides, the CDR3 is TGTGCCAGCAGTCCTGGGCTAGCGGAGGATTACGAGCAGTACTTC. Translation: CASSPGLAEDYEQYF.

This clonotype has more than one count but fewer than ten. This chain connects TRBV4-1 to TRBJ2-7; D not certain. V gave up 2 bases and J gave up 3 bases, with 8 bases separating them. This CDR3 has 13 amino acids. The V gene's germline CDR1 is MGHRA and CDR2 YSYEKL. This CDR3 is CASSQYPDYEQYF. DNA for the CDR3: TGCGCCAGCAGCCAATACCCAGACTACGAGCAGTACTTC.

Comments on this clonotype: A much bigger clone sits one base away, suggesting this may be a read error. CDR3 coding DNA: TGCGCCAGCAGCCAAGGGGCAGGGGTCAATCAGCCCCAGCATTTT. Translation gives CASSQGAGVNQPQHF. The V gene is TRBV7-2, the J gene TRBJ1-5; a weak D match, TRBD1 (6 bases). CDR1 and CDR2 from the germline V gene are SGHTA and FQGNSA. This CDR3 contains 15 residues.

On this clonotype itself: Since the CDR3 does not end with the conserved phenylalanine or tryptophan, this likely comes from a read error. This sequence joins TRBV7-8 and TRBJ2-7, with a tentative D call TRBD2 (5 bases). Germline loops: CDR1 SGHVS, CDR2 FQNEAQ. The CDR3 loop spans 16 amino acids. Trimming took 1 base from V and 1 from J, leaving 14 bases between them. CDR3 DNA: TGTGCCAGCAGCTTAGACGATAGGACTGTATCCTACGAGCAGTACCTC. Protein: CASSLDDRTVSYEQYL.

Ten or more counts support this clonotype. The V call is TRBV19, the J call TRBJ2-7, with 9 nucleotides matching TRBD2. Germline assignment: CDR1 LNHDA and CDR2 SQIVND (reference sequence). V shed 1 base and J 7 bases; nucleotides not matched to a gene: 8. This CDR3 is built from 15 residues. The DNA of the CDR3 is TGTGCCAGTAGTATAGGACTAGCGGAGACGGGTGAGCAGTACTTC. It is translated as CASSIGLAETGEQYF.

This clonotype was counted at least ten times. The V and J genes are TRBV10-3 and TRBJ1-5; D might be TRBD1 (5 bases). The CDR3 spans 13 residues. Germline V gives CDR1 ENHRY, CDR2 SYGVKD. Trimming removed 3 bases from V and 8 bases from J, with 11 bases in between. The CDR3 sequence: CAISDRDNEPQHF. In DNA form, the CDR3 reads TGTGCCATCAGTGACAGGGATAATGAGCCCCAGCATTTT.

The chain recombines TRBV18 with TRBJ1-1; D may be TRBD1 (5 bases). V lost 0 bases to trimming and J lost 6 bases, with 17 bases between them. The CDR3 totals 16 residues. Germline CDR1 is KGHSH and CDR2 is LQKENI. CDR3 DNA sequence: TGTGCCAGCTCACCACCGGTTTCAGGGTCGGTCGCTGAAGCTTTCTTT. It encodes CASSPPVSGSVAEAFF.

This clonotype showed up just a few times. This rearrangement joins TRBV7-9 to TRBJ2-7; 7 nucleotides align to TRBD2. From germline, CDR1 is SEHNR and CDR2 FQNEAQ (reference sequence). The J segment lost 6 bases and the V segment lost 6 bases, leaving 5 bases of the junction unmatched. The CDR3 is 12 residues long. The CDR3 region is CASRNPGGEQYF. DNA for the CDR3: TGTGCCAGCAGAAACCCGGGGGGCGAGCAGTACTTC.

This clonotype was observed many times. At one boundary the junction diverges from the germline segment, which might be a read error. The chain uses TRBV10-3 and TRBJ1-6, with 7 bases that match TRBD1. This CDR3 region has 16 residues. The germline CDR1 and CDR2 sequences are ENHRY and SYGVKD. CDR3 nucleotide sequence: TGTGCCAGCAGTGAACAGGGACAGTTCTATAATTCACCCCTCCACTTT. Its protein is CASSEQGQFYNSPLHF.

The rearrangement links TRBV7-9 to TRBJ1-1; TRBD1 aligns across 10 bases. This CDR3 is 18 amino acids long. Per germline, CDR1 SEHNR and CDR2 FQNEAQ (reference sequence). The J segment lost 3 bases and the V segment lost 3 bases, leaving 13 bases of the junction unmatched. DNA of the CDR3: TGTGCCAGCAGCTTGTCGCCGGGACAGGGGAGAGGAGACACTGAAGCTTTCTTT. It translates to CASSLSPGQGRGDTEAFF.